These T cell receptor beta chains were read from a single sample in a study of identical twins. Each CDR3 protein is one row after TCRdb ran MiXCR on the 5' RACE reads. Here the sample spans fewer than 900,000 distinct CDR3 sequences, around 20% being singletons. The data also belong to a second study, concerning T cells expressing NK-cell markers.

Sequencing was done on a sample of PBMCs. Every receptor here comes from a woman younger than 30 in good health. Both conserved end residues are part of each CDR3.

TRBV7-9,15,CASSPTGGEVNEQFF
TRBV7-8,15,CASSLNPGLNNEQFF
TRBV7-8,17,CASRAPRRSGAYNEQFF
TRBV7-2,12,CASSSQYNEQYF
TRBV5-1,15,CASSLVQVRINEQFF
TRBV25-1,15,CASSDSGTGGEKLFF
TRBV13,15,CASSLEDRITDTQYF
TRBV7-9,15,CASSRTSGGADTQYF
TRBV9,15,CASSVSDRGRETQYF
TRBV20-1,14,CSARTGGGPQPQHF
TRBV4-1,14,CASSQGERGYEQYF
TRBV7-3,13,CASSYERYNEQFF
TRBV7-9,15,CASSPGQTFNEKLFF
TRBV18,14,CASSPGDWRETHYF
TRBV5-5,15,CASSPSDRDEYEQYF
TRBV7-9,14,CASSSGVRNTEAFF
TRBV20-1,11,CSAPVADIQYF
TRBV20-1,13,CSAREGTYYGYTF
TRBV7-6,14,CASSIAGGSVEQYF
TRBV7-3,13,CASSQGRGLPAFF
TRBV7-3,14,CASSNIGEPDTQYF
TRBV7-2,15,CASSPVTGSYYEQYF
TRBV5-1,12,CASSLETNEQFF
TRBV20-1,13,CSATSGIAYEQYF
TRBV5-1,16,CASSSSTGLPVYEQYF
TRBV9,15,CASSGTSGRANEQFF
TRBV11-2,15,CASSFVLAGSDTQYF
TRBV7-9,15,CASSPSIGTGYEQYF
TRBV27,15,CASSFGLNSNQPQHF
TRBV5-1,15,CASSLIQALTDTQYF
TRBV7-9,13,CASTHDISYGYTF
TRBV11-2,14,CASSRGLALGEQFF
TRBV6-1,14,CASSDRYQGQPQHF
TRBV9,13,CASSVVDQETQYF
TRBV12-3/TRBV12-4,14,CASSIGGWVNEQFF
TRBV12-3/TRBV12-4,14,CASWRAGAYNEQFF
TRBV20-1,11,CSASEGTEAFF